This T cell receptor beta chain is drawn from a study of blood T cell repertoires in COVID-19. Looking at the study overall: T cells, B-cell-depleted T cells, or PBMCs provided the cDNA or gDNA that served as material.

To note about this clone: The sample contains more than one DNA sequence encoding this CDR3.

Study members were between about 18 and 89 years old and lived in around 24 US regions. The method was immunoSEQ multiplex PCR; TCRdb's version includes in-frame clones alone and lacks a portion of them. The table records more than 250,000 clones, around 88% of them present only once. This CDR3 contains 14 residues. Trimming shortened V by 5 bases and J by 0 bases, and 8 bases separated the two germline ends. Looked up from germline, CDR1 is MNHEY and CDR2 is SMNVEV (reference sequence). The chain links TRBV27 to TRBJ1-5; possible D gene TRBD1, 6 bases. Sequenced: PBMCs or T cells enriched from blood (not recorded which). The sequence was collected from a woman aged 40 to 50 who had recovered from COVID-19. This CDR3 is CASSPRGSNQPQHF. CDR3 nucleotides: TGTGCCAGCAGTCCCAGGGGTAGCAATCAGCCCCAGCATTTT.